This T cell receptor (beta chain) was profiled in a study of blood T cell repertoires in COVID-19. Only in-frame clones appear in the TCRdb table, and some are missing; sequencing was by immunoSEQ multiplex PCR. Of hundreds of thousands of clones listed, around 85% are singletons. The V and J ends lost 6 bases and 7 bases, in that order; junction bases with no gene match: 10. CDR3 length: 15 amino acids. CDR1 ENHRY and CDR2 SYGVKD come from the germline V gene. The sequenced material came from PBMCs or T cells enriched from blood (not recorded which). The chain links TRBV10-3 to TRBJ2-1; TRBD2 matches at 9 bases. The sequence was obtained from a man aged 30-40 years who had recovered from COVID-19. The CDR3 region has the DNA TGTGCCATCAGGCCACGCGGGGGGGCGAGTAATGAGCAGTTCTTC. It translates to CAIRPRGGASNEQFF.